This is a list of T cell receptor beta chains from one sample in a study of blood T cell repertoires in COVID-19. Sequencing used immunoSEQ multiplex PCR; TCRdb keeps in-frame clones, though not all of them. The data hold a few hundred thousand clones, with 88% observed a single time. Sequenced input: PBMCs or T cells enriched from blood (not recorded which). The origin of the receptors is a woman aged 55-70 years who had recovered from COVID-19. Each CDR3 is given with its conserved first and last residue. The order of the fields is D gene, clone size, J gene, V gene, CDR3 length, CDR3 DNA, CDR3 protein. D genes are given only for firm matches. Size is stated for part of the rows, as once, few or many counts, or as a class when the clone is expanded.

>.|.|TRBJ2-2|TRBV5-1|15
TGCGCCAGCAGCTTGGCGGGGGGCGTCCCCGGGGAGCTGTTTTTT
CASSLAGGVPGELFF
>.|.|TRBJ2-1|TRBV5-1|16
TGCGCCAGCAGCCCCCCGGGGATTAGCTCCTACAATGAGCAGTTCTTC
CASSPPGISSYNEQFF
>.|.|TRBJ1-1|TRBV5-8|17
TGTGCCAGCAGCCCTAGGTGGGGGCGCAGAAGGGATACTGAAGCTTTCTTT
CASSPRWGRRRDTEAFF
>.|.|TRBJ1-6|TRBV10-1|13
TGCGCCAGCAGTGGGCAGGGGAATTCACCCCTCCACTTT
CASSGQGNSPLHF
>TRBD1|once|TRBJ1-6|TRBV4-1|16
TGCGCCAGCAGCTTTTTTCCGGGACAGAGTAATTCACCCCTCCACTTT
CASSFFPGQSNSPLHF
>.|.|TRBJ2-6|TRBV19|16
TGTGCCATTGGAGGGAGAGGGCCCTCTGGGGCCAACGTCCTGACTTTC
CAIGGRGPSGANVLTF
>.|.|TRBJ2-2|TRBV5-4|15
TGTGCCAGCAGCCCGGGAGCTACGAACACCGGGGAGCTGTTTTTT
CASSPGATNTGELFF
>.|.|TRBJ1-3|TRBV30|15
TGTGCCTGGAGTCGACTAGGGTACTCTGGAAACACCATATATTTT
CAWSRLGYSGNTIYF
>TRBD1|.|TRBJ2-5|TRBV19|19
TGTGCCACCGCGCGGTGGGCGATGGGGACAGATCAGCTTCAAGAGACCCAGTACTTC
CATARWAMGTDQLQETQYF
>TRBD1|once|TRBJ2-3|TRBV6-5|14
TGTGCCAGCAGACTGACAGGGTCGAGAGATACGCAGTATTTT
CASRLTGSRDTQYF
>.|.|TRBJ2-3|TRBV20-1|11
TGCAGTGCTACTAGCACAGATACGCAGTATTTT
CSATSTDTQYF
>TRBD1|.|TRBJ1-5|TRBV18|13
TGTGCCAGCTCACCAGACAGGGGAAAGCCCCAGCATTTT
CASSPDRGKPQHF